A selection of T cell receptor beta chains follows, all from one sample in a study of OX40 agonist ivuxolimab in advanced cancers. The data were produced by immunoSEQ multiplex PCR, yet TCRdb's version contains in-frame clones alone and is incomplete. The table records some 80,000 clones, over 85% of them present only once. This sample comprised CD4+ or CD8+ T cells sorted from blood, obtained in a trial of the OX40 agonist ivuxolimab. The receptors shown here come from an adult with an advanced solid tumor such as melanoma, head and neck, liver or kidney cancer. Both conserved end residues are part of each CDR3. D genes are given only for firm matches. The size entry is marked missing in some rows and otherwise reads once, few, many or a size class.

>NA|TRBJ2-5|NA|TRBV5-1
CASSFIGQQETQYF
TGCGCCAGCAGCTTCATAGGGCAACAAGAGACCCAGTACTTC
>TRBD1|TRBJ2-7|NA|TRBV4-1
CASSRTLPGQGSAEQYF
TGCGCCAGCAGCCGAACACTTCCGGGACAGGGGTCGGCCGAGCAGTACTTC
>NA|TRBJ2-7|NA|TRBV5-4
CASSLYPLYEQYF
TGTGCCAGCAGCCTCTACCCTCTATACGAGCAGTACTTC
>TRBD2|TRBJ2-4|NA|TRBV19
CASTLGGGKNIQYF
TGTGCCAGTACCCTCGGGGGGGGCAAAAACATTCAGTACTTC
>NA|TRBJ2-5|NA|TRBV5-6
CASSLSGRLLETQYF
TGTGCCAGCAGCTTGAGCGGCAGGTTGTTAGAGACCCAGTACTTC
>TRBD1|TRBJ2-3|NA|TRBV4-1
CASSQDRFGQGAGDTQYF
TGCGCCAGCAGCCAAGATCGATTCGGCCAGGGGGCCGGAGATACGCAGTATTTT
>TRBD1|TRBJ2-7|once|TRBV4-1
CASSQRTGAREQYF
TGCGCCAGCAGCCAAAGGACAGGGGCACGCGAGCAGTACTTC
>NA|TRBJ2-2|NA|TRBV19
CAILQVNTGELFF
TGTGCCATTCTACAGGTCAACACCGGGGAGCTGTTTTTT
>NA|TRBJ1-2|NA|TRBV7-8
CASSSRRDPRQYGYTF
TGTGCCAGCAGCTCTCGCCGGGACCCCCGGCAGTATGGCTACACCTTC
>TRBD1|TRBJ2-7|NA|TRBV11-2
CASSSGQGMYEQYF
TGTGCCAGCAGCTCTGGACAGGGAATGTACGAGCAGTACTTC
>NA|TRBJ2-5|NA|TRBV28
CASSQLGPKETQYF
TGTGCCAGCAGCCAACTCGGTCCTAAGGAGACCCAGTACTTC
>NA|TRBJ2-7|NA|TRBV10-3
CAISDSTRTKGQYF
TGTGCCATCAGTGACAGTACCCGGACCAAAGGCCAGTACTTC
>NA|TRBJ2-6|NA|TRBV5-1
CASRQVSGANVLTF
TGCGCCAGCAGACAAGTCTCTGGGGCCAACGTCCTGACTTTC
>TRBD1|TRBJ2-1|NA|TRBV6-6
CASRPPRTGDYNEQFF
TGTGCCAGCAGGCCCCCCCGGACAGGGGACTACAATGAGCAGTTCTTC
>NA|TRBJ1-1|NA|TRBV5-4
CASSFAGTPEAFF
TGTGCCAGCAGCTTCGCCGGGACCCCTGAAGCTTTCTTT
>NA|TRBJ1-5|few|TRBV2
CASSGNSNQPQHF
TGTGCCAGCAGTGGGAATAGCAATCAGCCCCAGCATTTT
>NA|TRBJ1-1|NA|TRBV2
CASTAQGPTEAFF
TGTGCCAGCACCGCCCAGGGACCCACTGAAGCTTTCTTT
>NA|TRBJ1-3|NA|TRBV7-9
CASSRHSGIGNTIYF
TGTGCCAGCAGCCGCCATTCAGGAATTGGAAACACCATATATTTT
>NA|TRBJ1-2|NA|TRBV6-1
CASSELLGYGYTF
TGTGCCAGCAGTGAACTCCTCGGCTATGGCTACACCTTC